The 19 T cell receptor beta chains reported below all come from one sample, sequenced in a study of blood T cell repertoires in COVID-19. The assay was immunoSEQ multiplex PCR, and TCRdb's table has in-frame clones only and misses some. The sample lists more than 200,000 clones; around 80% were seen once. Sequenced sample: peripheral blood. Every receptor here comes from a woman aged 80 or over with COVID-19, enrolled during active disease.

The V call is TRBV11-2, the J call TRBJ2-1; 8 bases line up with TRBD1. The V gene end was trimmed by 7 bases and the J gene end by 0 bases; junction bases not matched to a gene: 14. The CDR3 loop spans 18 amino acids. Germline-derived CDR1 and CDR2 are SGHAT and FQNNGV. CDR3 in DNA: TGTGCCAGCACCCAAACCGACAGGGGTCCGAGCTCCTACAATGAGCAGTTCTTC. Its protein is CASTQTDRGPSSYNEQFF.

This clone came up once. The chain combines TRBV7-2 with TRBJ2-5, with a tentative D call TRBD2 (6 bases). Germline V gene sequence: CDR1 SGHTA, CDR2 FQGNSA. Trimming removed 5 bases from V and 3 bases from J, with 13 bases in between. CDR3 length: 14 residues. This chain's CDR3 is CASSRTAGKETQYF. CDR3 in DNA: TGTGCCAGCAGCCGGACCGCGGGGAAAGAGACCCAGTACTTC.

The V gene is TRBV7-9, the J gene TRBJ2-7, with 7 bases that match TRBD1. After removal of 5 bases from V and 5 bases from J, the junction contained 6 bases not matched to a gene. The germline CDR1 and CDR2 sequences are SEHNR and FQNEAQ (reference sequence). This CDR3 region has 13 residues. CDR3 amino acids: CASSQQGIHEQYF. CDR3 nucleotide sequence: TGTGCCAGCAGCCAACAGGGGATCCACGAGCAGTACTTC.

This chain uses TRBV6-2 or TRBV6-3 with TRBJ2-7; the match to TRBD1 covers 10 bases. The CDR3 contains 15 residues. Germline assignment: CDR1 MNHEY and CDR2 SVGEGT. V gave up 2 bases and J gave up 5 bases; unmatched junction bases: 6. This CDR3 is CASSYGGTGEDEQYF. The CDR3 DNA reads TGTGCCAGCAGTTACGGCGGGACAGGGGAAGACGAGCAGTACTTC.

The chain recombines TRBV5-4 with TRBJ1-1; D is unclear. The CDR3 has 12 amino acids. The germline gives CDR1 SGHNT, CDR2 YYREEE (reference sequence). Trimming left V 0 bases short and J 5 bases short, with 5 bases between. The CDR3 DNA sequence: TGTGCCAGCAGCTTGGGGCAAACTGAAGCTTTCTTT. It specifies CASSLGQTEAFF.

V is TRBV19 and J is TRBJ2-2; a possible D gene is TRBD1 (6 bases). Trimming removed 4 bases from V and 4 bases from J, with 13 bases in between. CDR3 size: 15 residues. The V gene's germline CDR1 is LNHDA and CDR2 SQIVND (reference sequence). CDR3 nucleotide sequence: TGTGCCAGTAGTACAGGGGACCCGGGCACCGGGGAGCTGTTTTTT. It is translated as CASSTGDPGTGELFF.

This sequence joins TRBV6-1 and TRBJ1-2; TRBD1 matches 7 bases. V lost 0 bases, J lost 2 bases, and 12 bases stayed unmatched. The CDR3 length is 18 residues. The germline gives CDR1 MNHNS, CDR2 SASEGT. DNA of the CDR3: TGTGCCAGCAGTGAAGCTAGAAAGGGGGCGGTGGGGAACTATGGCTACACCTTC. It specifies CASSEARKGAVGNYGYTF.

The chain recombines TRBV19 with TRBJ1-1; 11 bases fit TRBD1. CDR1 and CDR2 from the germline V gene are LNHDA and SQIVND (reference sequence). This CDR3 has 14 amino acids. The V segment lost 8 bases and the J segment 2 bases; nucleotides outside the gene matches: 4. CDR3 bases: TGTGCCAGTCGGGACAGGGGGATCAACACTGAAGCTTTCTTT. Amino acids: CASRDRGINTEAFF.

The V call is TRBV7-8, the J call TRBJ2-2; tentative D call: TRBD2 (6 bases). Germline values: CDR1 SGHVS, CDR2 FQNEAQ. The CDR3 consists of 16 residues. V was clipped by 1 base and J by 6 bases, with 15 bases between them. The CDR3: CASSLGSSVGSGELFF. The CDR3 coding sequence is TGTGCCAGCAGCTTAGGATCTAGCGTAGGATCCGGGGAGCTGTTTTTT.

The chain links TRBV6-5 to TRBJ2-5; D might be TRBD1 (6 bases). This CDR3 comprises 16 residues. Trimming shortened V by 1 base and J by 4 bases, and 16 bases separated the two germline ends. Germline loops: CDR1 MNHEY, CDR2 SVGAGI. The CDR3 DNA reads TGTGCCAGCAGTTACTGGGGCAGGGGCATCGGAGAGACCCAGTACTTC. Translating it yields CASSYWGRGIGETQYF.

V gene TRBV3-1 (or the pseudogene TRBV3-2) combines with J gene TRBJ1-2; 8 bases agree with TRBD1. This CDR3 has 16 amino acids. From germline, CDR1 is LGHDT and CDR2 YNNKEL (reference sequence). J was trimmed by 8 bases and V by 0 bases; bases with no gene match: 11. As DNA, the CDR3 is TGTGCCAGCAGCCAAGATCAAAATAGAGGGACAGGCGGCTACACCTTC. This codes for CASSQDQNRGTGGYTF.

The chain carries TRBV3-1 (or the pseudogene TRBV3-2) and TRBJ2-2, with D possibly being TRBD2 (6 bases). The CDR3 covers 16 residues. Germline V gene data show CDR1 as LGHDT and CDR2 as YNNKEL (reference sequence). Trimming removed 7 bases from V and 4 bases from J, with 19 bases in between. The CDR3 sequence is CASIPTSPGGTGELFF. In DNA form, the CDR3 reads TGTGCCAGCATCCCAACATCCCCCGGGGGCACCGGGGAGCTGTTTTTT.

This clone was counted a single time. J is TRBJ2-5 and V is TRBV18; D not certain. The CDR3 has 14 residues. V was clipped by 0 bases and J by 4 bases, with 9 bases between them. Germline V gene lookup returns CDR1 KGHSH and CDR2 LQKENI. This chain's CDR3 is CASSPPVPRETQYF. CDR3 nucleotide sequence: TGTGCCAGCTCACCACCCGTCCCCCGAGAGACCCAGTACTTC. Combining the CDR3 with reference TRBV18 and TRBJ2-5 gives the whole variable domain NAGVMQNPRHLVRRRGQEARLRCSPMKGHSHVYWYRQLPEEGLKFMVYLQKENIIDESGMPKERFSAEFPKEGPSILRIQQVVRGDSAAYFCASSPPVPRETQYFGPGTRLLVL.

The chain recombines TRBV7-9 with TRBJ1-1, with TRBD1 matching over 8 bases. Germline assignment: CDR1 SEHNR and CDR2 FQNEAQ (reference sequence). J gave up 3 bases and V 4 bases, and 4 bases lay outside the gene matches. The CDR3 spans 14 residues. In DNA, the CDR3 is TGTGCCAGCAGCTCAGGGGGCATTGACACTGAAGCTTTCTTT. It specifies CASSSGGIDTEAFF.

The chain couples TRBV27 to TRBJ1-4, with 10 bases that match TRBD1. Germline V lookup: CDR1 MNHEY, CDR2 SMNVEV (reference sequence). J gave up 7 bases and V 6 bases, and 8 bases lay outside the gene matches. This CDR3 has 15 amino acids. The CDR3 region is CASRPGGTGVEKLFF. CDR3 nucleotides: TGTGCCAGCAGACCCGGGGGGACAGGGGTTGAAAAACTGTTTTTT.

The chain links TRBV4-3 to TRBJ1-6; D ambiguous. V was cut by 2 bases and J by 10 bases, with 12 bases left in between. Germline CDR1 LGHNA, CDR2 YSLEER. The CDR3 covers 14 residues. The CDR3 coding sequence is TGCGCCAGCAGCCAATCGCCCGGGATATCACCCCTCCACTTT. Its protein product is CASSQSPGISPLHF.

CDR3 residues: CASSLNSRGSSYNEQFF. Written as DNA, the CDR3 is TGTGCCAGCAGCTTAAACTCCAGGGGCAGCTCCTACAATGAGCAGTTCTTC. The chain carries TRBV7-3 and TRBJ2-1; a possible D gene is TRBD1 (6 bases). Trimming left V 1 base short and J 0 bases short, with 13 bases between. CDR3 length: 17 amino acids. CDR1 and CDR2 from the germline V gene are SGHTA and FQGTGA.

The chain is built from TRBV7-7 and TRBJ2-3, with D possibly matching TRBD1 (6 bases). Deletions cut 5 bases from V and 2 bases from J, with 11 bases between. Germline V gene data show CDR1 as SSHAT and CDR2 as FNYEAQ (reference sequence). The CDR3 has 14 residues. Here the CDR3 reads CASSTGQLTDTQYF. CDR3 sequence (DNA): TGTGCCAGCAGCACAGGACAGCTCACAGATACGCAGTATTTT. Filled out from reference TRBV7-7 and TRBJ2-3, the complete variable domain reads GAGVSQSPRYKVTKRGQDVTLRCDPISSHATLYWYQQALGQGPEFLTYFNYEAQPDKSGLPSDRFSAERPEGSISTLTIQRTEQRDSAMYRCASSTGQLTDTQYFGPGTRLTVL.

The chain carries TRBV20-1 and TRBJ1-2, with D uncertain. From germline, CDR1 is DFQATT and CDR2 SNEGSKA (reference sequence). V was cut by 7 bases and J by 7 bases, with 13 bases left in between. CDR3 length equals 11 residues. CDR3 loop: CSGGGGSGYTF. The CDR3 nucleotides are TGCAGTGGGGGAGGAGGGAGTGGCTACACCTTC.